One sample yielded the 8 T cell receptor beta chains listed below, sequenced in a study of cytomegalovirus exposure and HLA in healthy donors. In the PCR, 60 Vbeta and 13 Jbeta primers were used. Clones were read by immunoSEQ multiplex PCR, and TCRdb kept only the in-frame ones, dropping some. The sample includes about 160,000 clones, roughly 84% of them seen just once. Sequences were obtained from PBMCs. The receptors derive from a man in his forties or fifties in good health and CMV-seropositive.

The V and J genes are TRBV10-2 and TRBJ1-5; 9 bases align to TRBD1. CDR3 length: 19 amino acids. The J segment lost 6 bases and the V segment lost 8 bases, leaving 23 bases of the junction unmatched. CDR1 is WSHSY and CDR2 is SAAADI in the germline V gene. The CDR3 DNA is TGCGCCAGCGGTTCATCTTCGGGCACAGGGGGCGAGGTTGGTCAGCCCCAGCATTTT. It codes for CASGSSSGTGGEVGQPQHF.

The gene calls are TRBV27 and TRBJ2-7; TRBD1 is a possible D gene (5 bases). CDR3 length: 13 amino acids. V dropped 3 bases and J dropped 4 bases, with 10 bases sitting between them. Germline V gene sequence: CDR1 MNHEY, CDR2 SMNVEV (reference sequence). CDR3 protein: CASSFQGGYEQYV. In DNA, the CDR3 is TGTGCCAGCAGTTTTCAGGGTGGATACGAGCAGTACGTC.

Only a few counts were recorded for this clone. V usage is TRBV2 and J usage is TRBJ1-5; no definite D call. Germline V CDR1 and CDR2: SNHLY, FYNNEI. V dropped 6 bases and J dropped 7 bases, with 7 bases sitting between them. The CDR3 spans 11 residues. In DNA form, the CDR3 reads TGTGCCAGCAGACGGGGACAGCCCCAGCATTTT. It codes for CASRRGQPQHF.

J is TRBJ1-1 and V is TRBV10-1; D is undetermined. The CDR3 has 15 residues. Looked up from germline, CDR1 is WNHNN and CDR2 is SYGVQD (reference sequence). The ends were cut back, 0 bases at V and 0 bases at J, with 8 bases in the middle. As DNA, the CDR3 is TGCGCCAGCAGTGAGTCCCCTACCTTGAACACTGAAGCTTTCTTT. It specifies CASSESPTLNTEAFF.

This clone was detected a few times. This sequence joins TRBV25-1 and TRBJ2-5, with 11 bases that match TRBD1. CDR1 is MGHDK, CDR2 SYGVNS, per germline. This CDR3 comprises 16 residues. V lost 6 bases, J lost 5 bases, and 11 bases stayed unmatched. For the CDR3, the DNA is TGTGCCAGCAGGGGGGGGACAGGGGGGTTTTTGGAGACCCAGTACTTC. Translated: CASRGGTGGFLETQYF.

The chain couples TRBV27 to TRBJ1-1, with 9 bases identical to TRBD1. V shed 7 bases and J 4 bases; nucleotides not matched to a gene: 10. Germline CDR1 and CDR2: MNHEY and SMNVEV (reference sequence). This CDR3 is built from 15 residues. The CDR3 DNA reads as TGTGCCAGCAACCCACAGGGGGCGCCGGGCACTGAAGCTTTCTTT. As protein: CASNPQGAPGTEAFF.

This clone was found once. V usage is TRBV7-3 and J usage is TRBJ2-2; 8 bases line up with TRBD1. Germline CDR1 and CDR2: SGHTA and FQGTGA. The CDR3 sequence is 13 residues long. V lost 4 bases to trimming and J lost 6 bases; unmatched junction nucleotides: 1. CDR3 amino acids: CASSSQGAGELFF. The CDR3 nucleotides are TGTGCCAGCAGCTCACAGGGGGCCGGGGAGCTGTTTTTT.

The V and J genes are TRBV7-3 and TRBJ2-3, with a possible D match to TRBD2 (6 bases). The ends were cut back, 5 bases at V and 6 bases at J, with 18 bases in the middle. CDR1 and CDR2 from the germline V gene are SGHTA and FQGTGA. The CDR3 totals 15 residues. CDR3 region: CASSTKGGERDTQYF. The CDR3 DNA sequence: TGTGCCAGCAGCACCAAGGGCGGGGAACGGGATACGCAGTATTTT.